This entry concerns a single T cell receptor (beta chain). As handled by the study authors: Amplification with reference gene primers provided the estimates of nucleated cell counts. Repertoires were generated with immunoSEQ multiplex PCR, while TCRdb's copy carries only in-frame clones and drops some. The V and J calls and the clone size are those of that table, but D and trimming were determined from the DNA. The sample includes roughly 190,000 clones, around nine tenths of them seen just once. Germline CDR1 and CDR2: SNHLY and FYNNEI. The CDR3 has 14 residues. The ends were cut back, 2 bases at V and 2 bases at J, with 6 bases in the middle. This sample stems from a study of blood T cell repertoires in COVID-19. Study as a whole: Acute-phase and convalescent COVID-19 samples originated in the United States, Italy and Spain.

Sequenced input: peripheral blood. The chain couples TRBV2 to TRBJ2-2; D is ambiguous. The receptor was derived from a man aged 40-49 years with active or convalescent COVID-19. CDR3 protein: CASSERHNTGELFF. CDR3 in DNA: TGTGCCAGCAGTGAAAGACATAACACCGGGGAGCTGTTTTTT.